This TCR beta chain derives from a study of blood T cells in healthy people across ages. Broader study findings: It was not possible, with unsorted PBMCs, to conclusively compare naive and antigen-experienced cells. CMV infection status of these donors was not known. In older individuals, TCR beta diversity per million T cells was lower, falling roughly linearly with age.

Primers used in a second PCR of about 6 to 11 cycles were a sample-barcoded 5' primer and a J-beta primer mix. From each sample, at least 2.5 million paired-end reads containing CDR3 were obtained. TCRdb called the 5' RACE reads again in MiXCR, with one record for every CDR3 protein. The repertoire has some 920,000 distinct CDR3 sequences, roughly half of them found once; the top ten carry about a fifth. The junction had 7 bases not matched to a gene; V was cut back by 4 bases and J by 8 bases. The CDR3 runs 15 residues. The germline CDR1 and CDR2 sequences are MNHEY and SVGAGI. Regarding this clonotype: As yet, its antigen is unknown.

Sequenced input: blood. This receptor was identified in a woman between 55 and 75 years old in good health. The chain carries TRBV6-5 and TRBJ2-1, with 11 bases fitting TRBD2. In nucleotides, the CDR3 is TGTGCCAGCAGTTCCCTGACTAGCGGGGATCATGAGCAGTTCTTC. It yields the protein CASSSLTSGDHEQFF.